The sequence of this T cell receptor (beta chain) was determined in a study of CD8+ T cells in alopecia areata. About the study: Administration of oral tofacitinib to treated patients was at 5 to 10 mg twice daily. Tofacitinib dosing lasted 6 to 18 months, which was then followed by 6 months off drug.

Reverse transcription of extracted RNA yielded cDNA, which provided the sequencing template. The method was immunoSEQ multiplex PCR; TCRdb's version includes in-frame clones alone and lacks a portion of them. This sample has hundreds of thousands of clones; around 65% occur once, and the top ten carry 0.95% to 1.5%. Study-level points and caveats: Tofacitinib delivered significant drops in scalp clonality and in expanded CD8+ clones among the top 100. In scalp and blood, many expanded lesional clones persisted during tofacitinib.

On this clone itself: Its antigen is still unknown.

Treatment indicated: oral pan-JAK inhibitor, 5-10 mg twice daily. V gave up 3 bases and J gave up 5 bases, with 17 bases separating them. CDR1 is SGDLS and CDR2 is YYNGEE in the germline V gene. CDR3 length: 15 residues. This receptor was obtained from a human donor with alopecia areata. The chain has TRBV9 and TRBJ1-1; weak D call: TRBD1 (6 bases). The sequencing used CD4+ T cells sorted from blood, collected at week 44, from a patient treated with tofacitinib. This CDR3 is CASSGQETVGTEAFF. In DNA form, the CDR3 reads TGTGCCAGCAGCGGACAGGAGACGGTTGGTACTGAAGCTTTCTTT.